Here is one T cell receptor beta chain with its context. Its antigen is undetermined. This entry comes from a study of shared clonotypes between healthy human individuals. On the study more broadly: Each donor's CD4 naive and CD4 memory cells filled three plates apiece, CD8 naive two, and CD8 memory one.

Study-level findings and limits: Larger richness was generally estimated for naive than memory subsets.

Deep-level settings were used for running the assay. Genomic DNA per cell subset filled all wells of several immunoSEQ plates. Data came from immunoSEQ multiplex PCR; TCRdb stores just in-frame clones and leaves some out. The sample has approximately 1.9 million clones; 80% to 95% are singletons. The naive CD8 fraction comprised CD45RO-negative cells positively selected for CCR7 and excluded terminally differentiated effector memory CD45RA+ cells. Losses at the gene ends were 2 bases for V and 4 bases for J; bases not matched to a gene: 7. Germline V gene sequence: CDR1 ENHRY, CDR2 SYGVKD. The CDR3 is made up of 16 amino acids.

The chain couples TRBV10-3 to TRBJ2-2; 7 positions match TRBD1. This TCR was sampled from a man younger than 35 in good health. Some clones in this sample may be carry-over from other donors' samples. Source material: naive CD8+ T cells from PBMCs. CDR3 protein: CAISETRTGATGELFF. The CDR3 bases are TGTGCCATCAGTGAGACCCGGACAGGAGCCACCGGGGAGCTGTTTTTT.